Shown below are 13 T cell receptor beta chains from a single sample sequenced in a study of early T cells in non-severe SARS-CoV-2 infection (dated by TCRdb to the early 2020s). To prepare the library, 5' RACE was applied. This sample was sequenced with a NextSeq 500. TCRdb cleaned the public reads at Q25 with fastp, built clones with MiXCR and kept in-frame beta chains. CDR3 protein duplicates are merged, each entry listing the most common genes and DNA. The sample profile shows tens of thousands of distinct CDR3 sequences; 5.2% of them were found once. The ten largest clonotypes hold approximately 3.5% of the sample. Sequenced sample: whole blood. These receptor sequences come from an adult who was a healthcare worker with PCR-confirmed SARS-CoV-2 infection or an uninfected control (not recorded which).

Many counts were recorded for this clonotype. The V gene is TRBV4-3, the J gene TRBJ2-7, with TRBD1 matching over 8 bases. Unmatched junction bases numbered 21, after V lost 2 bases and J lost 0 bases. The CDR3 is made up of 21 amino acids. Germline-derived CDR1 and CDR2 are LGHNA and YSLEER. The CDR3: CASSQSTTGSGGFWGSYEQYF. The CDR3 region has the DNA TGCGCCAGCAGCCAATCTACGACAGGGTCAGGGGGCTTTTGGGGCTCCTACGAGCAGTACTTC.

Many counts were recorded for this clonotype. The J gene is TRBJ2-3, the V gene TRBV12-5; the match to TRBD1 covers 11 bases. Per germline, CDR1 LGHNT and CDR2 FRNRAP. V gave up 6 bases and J gave up 6 bases; unmatched junction bases: 8. The CDR3 sequence is 15 residues long. The CDR3 bases are TGTGCTAGTGGGGCGAGGACAGGGGGCAATGATACGCAGTATTTT. Translated: CASGARTGGNDTQYF.

J is TRBJ2-7 and V is TRBV7-8; the D gene could be TRBD1 or TRBD2 (5 bases each). This CDR3 comprises 15 residues. Germline V gene sequence: CDR1 SGHVS, CDR2 FQNEAQ. V was trimmed by 2 bases and J by 3 bases, leaving 14 bases between them. CDR3 bases: TGTGCCAGCAGCTTAAGGGACGGGAAGTTCTACGAGCAGTACTTC. It translates to CASSLRDGKFYEQYF.

This clonotype was detected only a few times. V usage is TRBV25-1 and J usage is TRBJ2-3, with 8 bases lining up with TRBD2. The CDR3 extends over 14 amino acids. CDR1 MGHDK and CDR2 SYGVNS come from the germline V gene. V lost 7 bases and J lost 3; bases outside the gene matches: 6. The CDR3 sequence: CASTKGLVTDTQYF. The CDR3 coding sequence is TGTGCCAGCACCAAGGGACTAGTGACAGATACGCAGTATTTT.

This clonotype was counted between two and nine times. V gene TRBV6-6 combines with J gene TRBJ1-4, with a weak D call TRBD1 (6 bases). CDR3 length: 15 amino acids. Germline CDR1 is MNHNY and CDR2 is SVGAGI (reference sequence). With 2 bases removed from V and 0 bases from J, the gap between germline ends came to 7 bases. The chain's CDR3 is CASSYRGATNEKLFF. CDR3 bases: TGTGCCAGCAGTTACAGGGGGGCAACTAATGAAAAACTGTTTTTT.

The chain joins TRBV7-2 to TRBJ2-7; no clear D. The CDR3 loop spans 14 amino acids. V dropped 2 bases and J dropped 2 bases, with 10 bases sitting between them. Per the germline V gene, CDR1 is SGHTA and CDR2 is FQGNSA. CDR3 protein: CASSLLPTTYEQYF. CDR3 nucleotides: TGTGCCAGCAGCTTATTGCCAACTACCTACGAGCAGTACTTC. The variable domain in full, with the rest retrieved from reference TRBV7-2 and TRBJ2-7, is GAGVSQSPSNKVTEKGKDVELRCDPISGHTALYWYRQSLGQGLEFLIYFQGNSAPDKSGLPSDRFSAERTGGSVSTLTIQRTQQEDSAVYLCASSLLPTTYEQYFGPGTRLTVT.

The chain recombines TRBV18 with TRBJ2-2, with D tentatively TRBD2 (5 bases). Germline values: CDR1 KGHSH, CDR2 LQKENI. V lost 2 bases and J lost 0, with 13 bases in between. The CDR3 sequence is 17 residues long. This chain's CDR3 is CASSPSSYGTNTGELFF. In nucleotides, the CDR3 is TGTGCCAGCTCACCATCCTCATACGGGACGAACACCGGGGAGCTGTTTTTT.

This clonotype was found many times. The chain links TRBV6-5 to TRBJ2-3; 9 bases agree with TRBD1. CDR3 length: 15 amino acids. The V and J ends lost 7 bases and 1 base, in that order; junction bases with no gene match: 6. Germline values: CDR1 MNHEY, CDR2 SVGAGI. The CDR3 bases are TGTGCCAGCATCCGGGACAGGGCGGGCACAGATACGCAGTATTTT. This codes for CASIRDRAGTDTQYF.

The chain is built from TRBV7-6 and TRBJ2-3, with D uncertain. Deletions cut 1 base from V and 8 bases from J, with 16 bases between. CDR1 SGHVS and CDR2 FNYEAQ come from the germline V gene. This CDR3 has 15 residues. CDR3 region: CASSLDSYAGATQYF. The CDR3 nucleotides are TGTGCCAGCAGCTTAGATTCGTACGCCGGAGCTACGCAGTATTTT.

CDR3 region: CASSPSGGLLQYF. The CDR3, as DNA: TGTGCCAGCAGTCCTAGCGGGGGGCTCCTTCAGTACTTC. The rearrangement joins TRBV28 to TRBJ2-4; 11 bases fit TRBD2. The germline V gene has CDR1 MDHEN and CDR2 SYDVKM. This CDR3 is built from 13 residues. V trimming: 5 bases; J trimming: 11 bases; junction bases outside the gene matches: 5.

This clonotype appeared a few times. The CDR3 nucleotides are TGCAGCGTTGCGGCGGGGTCGAACACCGGGGAGCTGTTTTTT. Translating gives CSVAAGSNTGELFF. The rearrangement uses TRBV29-1 and TRBJ2-2; tentatively, D is TRBD2 (6 bases). The V end was cut by 4 bases, the J end by 0 bases, with 9 bases between. The germline CDR1 and CDR2 sequences are SQVTM and ANQGSEA. The CDR3 contains 14 residues.

This clonotype has a count of ten or more. The rearrangement joins TRBV29-1 to TRBJ1-2; a weak D match, TRBD1 (6 bases). This CDR3 has 15 amino acids. Germline V lookup: CDR1 SQVTM, CDR2 ANQGSEA. Between the trimmed V and J ends, which lost 2 bases and 4 bases, there was a span of 17 bases. The CDR3 coding sequence is TGCAGCGTTGAATTTCAGGGGACGACTTTCTATGGCTACACCTTC. This gives the protein CSVEFQGTTFYGYTF. The whole variable domain, filled in from reference TRBV29-1 and TRBJ1-2, reads SAVISQKPSRDICQRGTSLTIQCQVDSQVTMMFWYRQQPGQSLTLIATANQGSEATYESGFVIDKFPISRPNLTFSTLTVSNMSPEDSSIYLCSVEFQGTTFYGYTFGSGTRLTVV.

This clonotype was detected many times. This chain uses TRBV6-1 with TRBJ1-5; 8 bases are shared with TRBD1. V gave up 9 bases and J gave up 7 bases; unmatched junction bases: 8. Germline V CDR1 and CDR2: MNHNS, SASEGT. CDR3 size: 13 residues. CDR3 residues: CASIQGDRQPQHF. The CDR3 DNA follows: TGTGCCAGTATACAGGGGGACAGACAGCCCCAGCATTTT.